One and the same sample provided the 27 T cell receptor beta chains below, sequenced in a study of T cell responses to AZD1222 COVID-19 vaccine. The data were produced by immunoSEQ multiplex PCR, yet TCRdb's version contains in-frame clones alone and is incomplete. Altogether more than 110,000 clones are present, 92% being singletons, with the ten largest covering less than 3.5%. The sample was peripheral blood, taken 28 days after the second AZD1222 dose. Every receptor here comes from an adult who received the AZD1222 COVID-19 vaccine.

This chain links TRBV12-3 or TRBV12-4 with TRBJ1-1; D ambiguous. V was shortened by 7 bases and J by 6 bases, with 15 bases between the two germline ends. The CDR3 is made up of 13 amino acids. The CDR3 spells CASTLGRVPEAFF. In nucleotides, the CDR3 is TGTGCCAGCACCCTAGGGAGGGTCCCTGAAGCTTTCTTT.

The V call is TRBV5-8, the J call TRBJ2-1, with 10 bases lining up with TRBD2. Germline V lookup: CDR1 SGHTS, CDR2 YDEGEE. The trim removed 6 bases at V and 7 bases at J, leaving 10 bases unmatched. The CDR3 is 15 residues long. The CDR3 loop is CASIITSGMGNEQFF. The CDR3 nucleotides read TGTGCCAGCATCATAACTAGCGGGATGGGTAATGAGCAGTTCTTC.

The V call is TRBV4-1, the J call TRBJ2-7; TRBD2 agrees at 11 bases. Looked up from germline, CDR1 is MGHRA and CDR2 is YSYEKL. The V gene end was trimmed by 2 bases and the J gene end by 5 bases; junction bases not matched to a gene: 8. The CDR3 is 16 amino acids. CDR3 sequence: CASSQNVAGGLNEQYF. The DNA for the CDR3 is TGCGCCAGCAGCCAAAACGTAGCGGGAGGGCTCAACGAGCAGTACTTC.

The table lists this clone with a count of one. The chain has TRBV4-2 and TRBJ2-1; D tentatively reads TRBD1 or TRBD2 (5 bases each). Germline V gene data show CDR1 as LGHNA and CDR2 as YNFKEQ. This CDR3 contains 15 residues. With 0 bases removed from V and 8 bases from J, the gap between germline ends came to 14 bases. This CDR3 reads CASSQDPGPVDEQFF. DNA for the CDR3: TGTGCCAGCAGCCAAGATCCGGGACCGGTAGATGAGCAGTTCTTC.

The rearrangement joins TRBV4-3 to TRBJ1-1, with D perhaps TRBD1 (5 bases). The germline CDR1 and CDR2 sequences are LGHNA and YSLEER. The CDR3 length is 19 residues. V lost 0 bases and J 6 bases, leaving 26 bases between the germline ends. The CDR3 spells CASSQEGVRALRGVSEAFF. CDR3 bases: TGCGCCAGCAGCCAAGAAGGGGTTAGGGCACTAAGAGGGGTCTCTGAAGCTTTCTTT.

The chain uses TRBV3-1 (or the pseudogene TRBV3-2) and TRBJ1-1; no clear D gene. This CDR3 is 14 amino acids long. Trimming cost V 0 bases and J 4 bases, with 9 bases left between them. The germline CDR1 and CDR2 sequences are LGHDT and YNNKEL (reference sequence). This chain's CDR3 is CASSQDIPGTEAFF. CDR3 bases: TGTGCCAGCAGCCAAGATATCCCGGGCACTGAAGCTTTCTTT.

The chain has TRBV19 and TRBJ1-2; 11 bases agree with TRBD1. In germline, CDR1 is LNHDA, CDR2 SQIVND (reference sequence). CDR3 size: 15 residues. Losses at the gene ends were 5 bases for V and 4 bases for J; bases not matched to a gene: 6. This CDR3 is CASSLAGQGVYGYTF. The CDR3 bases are TGTGCCAGTAGTCTCGCGGGACAGGGGGTCTATGGCTACACCTTC.

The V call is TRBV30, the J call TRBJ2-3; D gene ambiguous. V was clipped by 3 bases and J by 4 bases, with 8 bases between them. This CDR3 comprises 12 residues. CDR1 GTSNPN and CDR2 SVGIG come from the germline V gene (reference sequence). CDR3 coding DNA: TGTGCCTGGAGATATCCTGCAGATACGCAGTATTTT. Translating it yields CAWRYPADTQYF.

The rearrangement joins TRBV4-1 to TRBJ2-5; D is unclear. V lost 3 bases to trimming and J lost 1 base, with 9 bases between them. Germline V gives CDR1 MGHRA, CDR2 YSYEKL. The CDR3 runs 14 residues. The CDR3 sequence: CASSQRPLQETQYF. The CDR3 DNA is TGCGCCAGCAGCCAGCGACCACTCCAAGAGACCCAGTACTTC.

CDR3 protein: CASTPGGPWETVMNTEAFF. CDR3 sequence (DNA): TGTGCCAGCACCCCCGGCGGGCCGTGGGAGACAGTCATGAACACTGAAGCTTTCTTT. The chain couples TRBV19 to TRBJ1-1; a weak D match, TRBD1 (5 bases). The CDR3 consists of 19 residues. CDR1 is LNHDA and CDR2 is SQIVND in the germline V gene (reference sequence). V lost 9 bases to trimming and J lost 0 bases, with 29 bases between them.

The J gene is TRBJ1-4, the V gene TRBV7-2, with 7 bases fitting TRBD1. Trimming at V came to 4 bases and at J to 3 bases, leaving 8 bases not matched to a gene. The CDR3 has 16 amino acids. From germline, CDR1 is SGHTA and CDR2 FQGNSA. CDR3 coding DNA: TGTGCCAGCAGCTACCCCCCGGGACAGCCTAATGAAAAACTGTTTTTT. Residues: CASSYPPGQPNEKLFF.

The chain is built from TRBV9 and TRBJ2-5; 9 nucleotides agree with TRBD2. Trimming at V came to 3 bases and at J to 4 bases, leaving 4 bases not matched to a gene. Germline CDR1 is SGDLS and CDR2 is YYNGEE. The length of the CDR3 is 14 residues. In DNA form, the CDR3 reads TGTGCCAGCAGCGGTAGCGGGAGTCTAGAGACCCAGTACTTC. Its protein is CASSGSGSLETQYF. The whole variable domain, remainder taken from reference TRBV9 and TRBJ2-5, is DSGVTQTPKHLITATGQRVTLRCSPRSGDLSVYWYQQSLDQGLQFLIQYYNGEERAKGNILERFSAQQFPDLHSELNLSSLELGDSALYFCASSGSGSLETQYFGPGTRLLVL.

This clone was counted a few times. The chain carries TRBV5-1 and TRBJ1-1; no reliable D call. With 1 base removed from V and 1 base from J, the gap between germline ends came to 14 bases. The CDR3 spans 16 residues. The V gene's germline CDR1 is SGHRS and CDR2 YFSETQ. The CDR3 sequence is CASSLFQPRGNTEAFF. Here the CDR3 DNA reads TGCGCCAGCAGCTTGTTTCAGCCCCGGGGGAACACTGAAGCTTTCTTT.

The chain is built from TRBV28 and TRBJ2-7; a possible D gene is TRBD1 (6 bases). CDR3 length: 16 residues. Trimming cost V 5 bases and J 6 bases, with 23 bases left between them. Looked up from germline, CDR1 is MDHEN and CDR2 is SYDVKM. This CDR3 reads CASSTGYFNQRREQYF. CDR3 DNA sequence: TGTGCCAGCAGTACAGGGTATTTCAATCAAAGACGCGAGCAGTACTTC.

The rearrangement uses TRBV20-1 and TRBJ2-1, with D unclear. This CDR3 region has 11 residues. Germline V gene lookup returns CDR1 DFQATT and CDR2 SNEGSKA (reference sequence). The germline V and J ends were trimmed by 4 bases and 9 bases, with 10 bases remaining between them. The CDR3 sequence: CSAIKGVEQFF. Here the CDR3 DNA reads TGCAGTGCTATTAAGGGTGTTGAGCAGTTCTTC.

The CDR3 region has the DNA TGTGCCAGCAGTTTAGTTACCGGGACTAGCGGGAACAATGAGCAGTTCTTC. Amino acids: CASSLVTGTSGNNEQFF. The V and J genes are TRBV28 and TRBJ2-1; 13 bases align to TRBD2. The CDR3 loop spans 17 amino acids. V lost 2 bases and J lost 5; bases outside the gene matches: 6. Germline V gene sequence: CDR1 MDHEN, CDR2 SYDVKM.

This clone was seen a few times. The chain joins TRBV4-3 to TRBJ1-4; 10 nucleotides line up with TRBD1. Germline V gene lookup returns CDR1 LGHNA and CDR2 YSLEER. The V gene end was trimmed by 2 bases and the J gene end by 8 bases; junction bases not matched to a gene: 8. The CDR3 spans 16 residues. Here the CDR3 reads CASSQRPGTGAEKLFF. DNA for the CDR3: TGCGCCAGCAGCCAACGTCCCGGGACAGGGGCAGAAAAACTGTTTTTT.

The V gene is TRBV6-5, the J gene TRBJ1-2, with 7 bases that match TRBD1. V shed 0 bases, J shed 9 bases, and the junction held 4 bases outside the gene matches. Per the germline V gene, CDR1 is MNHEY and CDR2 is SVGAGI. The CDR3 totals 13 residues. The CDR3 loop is CASSYSTGQRYTF. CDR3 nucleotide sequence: TGTGCCAGCAGTTACTCGACGGGACAGCGCTACACCTTC.

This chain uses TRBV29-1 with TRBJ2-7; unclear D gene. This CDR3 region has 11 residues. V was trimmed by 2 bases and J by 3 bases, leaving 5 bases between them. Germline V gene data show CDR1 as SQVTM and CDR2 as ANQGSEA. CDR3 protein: CSVESSYEQYF. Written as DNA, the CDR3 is TGCAGCGTTGAATCAAGCTACGAGCAGTACTTC.

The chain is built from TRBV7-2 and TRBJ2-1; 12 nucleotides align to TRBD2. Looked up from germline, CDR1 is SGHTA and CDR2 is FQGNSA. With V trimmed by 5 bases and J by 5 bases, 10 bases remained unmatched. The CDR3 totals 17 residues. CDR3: CASSPRGASGRDNEQFF. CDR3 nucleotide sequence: TGTGCCAGCAGCCCCCGGGGGGCTAGCGGGAGGGACAATGAGCAGTTCTTC.

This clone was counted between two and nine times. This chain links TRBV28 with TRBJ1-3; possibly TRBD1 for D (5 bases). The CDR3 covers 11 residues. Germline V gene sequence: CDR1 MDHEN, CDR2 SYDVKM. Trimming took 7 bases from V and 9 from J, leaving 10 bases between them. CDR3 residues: CASTGRGTIYF. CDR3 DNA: TGTGCCAGCACTGGGAGGGGCACCATATATTTT.

This CDR3 reads CASSVGAGGRETQYF. Here the CDR3 DNA reads TGTGCCAGCAGCGTAGGTGCAGGGGGCAGAGAGACCCAGTACTTC. The V call is TRBV9, the J call TRBJ2-5; 8 bases map to TRBD1. The CDR3 is 15 residues long. Germline V gives CDR1 SGDLS, CDR2 YYNGEE. After removal of 0 bases from V and 4 bases from J, the junction contained 5 bases not matched to a gene.

This CDR3 is CASSSTSGAPYNEQFF. CDR3 DNA: TGTGCCAGCAGTTCCACTAGCGGGGCGCCCTACAATGAGCAGTTCTTC. The chain couples TRBV28 to TRBJ2-1; 10 bases align to TRBD2. With V trimmed by 4 bases and J by 2 bases, 5 bases remained unmatched. The germline gives CDR1 MDHEN, CDR2 SYDVKM. The length of the CDR3 is 16 residues.

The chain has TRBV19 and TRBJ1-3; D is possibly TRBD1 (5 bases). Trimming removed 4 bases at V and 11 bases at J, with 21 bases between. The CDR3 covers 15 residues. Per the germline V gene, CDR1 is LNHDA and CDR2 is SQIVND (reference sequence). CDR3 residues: CASSNLGRRPVAIYF. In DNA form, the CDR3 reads TGTGCCAGTAGTAACCTGGGACGACGCCCAGTCGCCATATATTTT.

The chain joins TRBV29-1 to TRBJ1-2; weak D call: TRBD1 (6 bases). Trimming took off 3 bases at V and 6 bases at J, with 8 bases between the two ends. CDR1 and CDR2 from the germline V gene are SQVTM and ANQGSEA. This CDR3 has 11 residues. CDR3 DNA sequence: TGCAGCGTTGACAGGGGAGATGGCTACACCTTC. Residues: CSVDRGDGYTF.

Here the CDR3 DNA reads TGTGCCAGCACCGCGAGGTTCACTGAAGCTTTCTTT. Its protein is CASTARFTEAFF. The genes are TRBV12-3 or TRBV12-4 and TRBJ1-1; no clear D gene. This CDR3 spans 12 amino acids. Trimming removed 7 bases from V and 4 bases from J, with 10 bases in between.

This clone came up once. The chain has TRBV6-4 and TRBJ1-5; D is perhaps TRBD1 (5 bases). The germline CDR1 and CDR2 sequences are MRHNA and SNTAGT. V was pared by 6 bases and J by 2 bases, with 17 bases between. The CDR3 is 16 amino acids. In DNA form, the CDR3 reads TGTGCCAGCAGCGCAACGCCTGCGGGGGGCAATCAGCCCCAGCATTTT. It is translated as CASSATPAGGNQPQHF.